One and the same sample provided the 11 T cell receptor beta chains below, sequenced in a study of vaccination effects on CD4 cells after COVID-19. Generated by immunoSEQ multiplex PCR, the TCRdb table keeps only in-frame clones and is missing some. In the table there are about 46,000 clones, 70% to 75% of which are singletons. CD4+ T cells were isolated after around 10 days of culture. No antigen has been assigned to these receptors. The starting material was CD4+ T cells from PBMCs cultured without peptide, obtained before COVID-19 vaccination. The receptors shown here come from a human donor who had a prior SARS-CoV-2 infection.

V gene TRBV11-1 combines with J gene TRBJ1-1, with D maybe TRBD1 (5 bases). The germline CDR1 and CDR2 sequences are SGHAT and FQDESV (reference sequence). Deletions cut 5 bases from V and 0 bases from J, with 10 bases between. The CDR3 runs to 14 residues. Written as DNA, the CDR3 is TGTGCCAGCAGCCTGGACATGATGAACACTGAAGCTTTCTTT. Translated: CASSLDMMNTEAFF.

The rearrangement joins TRBV27 to TRBJ1-2; 9 nucleotides line up with TRBD1. Germline V lookup: CDR1 MNHEY, CDR2 SMNVEV (reference sequence). CDR3 size: 14 residues. Trimming removed 4 bases from V and 8 bases from J; junction bases left unmatched: 8. The CDR3 loop is CASSSGQGSKGYTF. The CDR3, as DNA: TGTGCCAGCAGTTCAGGACAGGGGAGTAAGGGCTACACCTTC.

This clone showed up just a few times. V gene TRBV7-9 combines with J gene TRBJ2-1; no reliable D call. The length of the CDR3 is 12 residues. The V end lost 5 bases, the J end lost 13 bases, and 15 bases lay between the germline ends. Germline CDR1 reads SEHNR; CDR2 reads FQNEAQ (reference sequence). Written as DNA, the CDR3 is TGTGCCAGCAGCCTTCTGGACCAACGACAGTTCTTC. Protein sequence: CASSLLDQRQFF.

This clone was recorded once. The rearrangement joins TRBV9 to TRBJ1-4, with 9 bases that match TRBD1. This CDR3 has 13 amino acids. The germline CDR1 and CDR2 sequences are SGDLS and YYNGEE. The V gene end was trimmed by 3 bases and the J gene end by 8 bases; junction bases not matched to a gene: 2. Here the CDR3 reads CASSATGGEKLFF. As DNA, the CDR3 is TGTGCCAGCAGCGCGACAGGGGGGGAAAAACTGTTTTTT.

In DNA form, the CDR3 reads TGTGCCAGTGGAGACAGGGTAAGCTCACCCCTCCACTTT. This encodes CASGDRVSSPLHF. The chain combines TRBV19 with TRBJ1-6; 7 bases fit TRBD1. The CDR3 runs to 13 residues. Germline V gives CDR1 LNHDA, CDR2 SQIVND (reference sequence). J lost 10 bases, V lost 8 bases, and 8 bases had no gene match.

The chain carries TRBV12-3 or TRBV12-4 and TRBJ1-4; 8 nucleotides align to TRBD1. This CDR3 is 12 amino acids long. The trim removed 5 bases at V and 11 bases at J, leaving 4 bases unmatched. The CDR3 DNA is TGTGCCAGCAGTCTCGGACAGGGCAAACTGTTTTTT. This codes for CASSLGQGKLFF.

The chain has TRBV7-2 and TRBJ1-2, with D possibly being TRBD1 (5 bases). In germline, CDR1 is SGHTA, CDR2 FQGNSA. V was trimmed by 2 bases and J by 6 bases, leaving 13 bases between them. This CDR3 has 14 residues. The CDR3: CASSLRGASHGYTF. The CDR3 DNA reads TGTGCCAGCAGCTTACGGGGCGCGAGCCATGGCTACACCTTC.

This clone was detected only once. The CDR3 DNA is TGCGCCAGCAGCGAAGTAGCGGGGGACCCTCAGGATACGCAGTATTTT. It specifies CASSEVAGDPQDTQYF. V and J are TRBV5-1 and TRBJ2-3; 9 nucleotides line up with TRBD2. CDR1 is SGHRS and CDR2 is YFSETQ in the germline V gene. The CDR3 runs to 16 residues. Trimming at V came to 4 bases and at J to 6 bases, leaving 12 bases not matched to a gene.

J is TRBJ2-4 and V is TRBV2; D uncertain. V was trimmed by 4 bases and J by 9 bases, leaving 13 bases between them. This CDR3 region has 13 residues. CDR1 is SNHLY, CDR2 FYNNEI, per germline. CDR3 sequence: CASSATTVAIQYF. Here the CDR3 DNA reads TGTGCCAGCAGTGCTACCACAGTAGCCATTCAGTACTTC.

The chain is built from TRBV7-9 and TRBJ1-1, with D tentatively TRBD1 (5 bases). Per the germline V gene, CDR1 is SEHNR and CDR2 is FQNEAQ (reference sequence). CDR3 length: 14 amino acids. V shed 3 bases and J shed 5 bases, with 13 bases lying between them. Here the CDR3 reads CASSFAGLKTEAFF. For the CDR3, the DNA is TGTGCCAGCAGCTTCGCAGGGTTAAAGACTGAAGCTTTCTTT.

The genes are TRBV6-4 and TRBJ2-1; the D is unclear. The V end was cut by 5 bases, the J end by 5 bases, with 13 bases between. Germline CDR1 and CDR2: MRHNA and SNTAGT. This CDR3 comprises 14 residues. The CDR3 coding sequence is TGTGCCAGCAGTCCAGACCGTTTTCACAATGAGCAGTTCTTC. This encodes CASSPDRFHNEQFF.